A selection of T cell receptor beta chains follows, all from one sample in a study of CD4+ T cells in melanoma. Only in-frame clones appear in the TCRdb table, and some are missing; sequencing was by immunoSEQ multiplex PCR. Here the sample spans fewer than 20,000 clones, around 76% being singletons. Sequencing was performed on cells from a culture (not recorded whether cultured in vitro). These receptors were obtained from a human donor with melanoma. The CDR3 runs from the conserved cysteine through the conserved F or W. Fields, in order: CDR3 DNA, CDR3 protein, V gene, J gene, D gene, clone size. The D gene is left open where the match is weak. A row's size may be missing; if present it is once, few, many or a size class.

TGTGCCAGCAGCCCCGTCGCAGCGAACACTGAAGCTTTCTTT	CASSPVAANTEAFF	TRBV6-5	TRBJ1-1	NA	NA
TGTGCCAGTAGTAGGGCCGTAGACAATCAGCCCCAGCATTTT	CASSRAVDNQPQHF	TRBV19	TRBJ1-5	NA	NA
TGTGCCAGCTCACCAGGCGACTTAAACACCATATATTTT	CASSPGDLNTIYF	TRBV18	TRBJ1-3	NA	NA
TGTGCCAGCAGCCCTGGGACGGGGAGGAGCAGGTACTTC	CASSPGTGRSRYF	TRBV6-1	TRBJ2-7	NA	NA
TGTGCCAGCAGTGAAACACGGGGGAGCGTATTCACTCGGGGCTACACCTTC	CASSETRGSVFTRGYTF	TRBV6-1	TRBJ1-2	NA	NA
TGTGCCTGGAGTGTAAGTACGGGGCGGGGGGGCATCACCGGGGAGCTGTTTTTT	CAWSVSTGRGGITGELFF	TRBV30	TRBJ2-2	TRBD2	NA
TGTGCCTGGAGTGTACAGGGGGTCACCGGGGAGCTGTTTTTT	CAWSVQGVTGELFF	TRBV30	TRBJ2-2	TRBD1	NA
TGTGCCAGCAGCACTTGGGACAGCAATCAGCCCCAGCATTTT	CASSTWDSNQPQHF	TRBV7-9	TRBJ1-5	NA	NA
TGCGCCAGCAGCCACCCTAGGAACACTGAAGCTTTCTTT	CASSHPRNTEAFF	TRBV4-1	TRBJ1-1	NA	few
TGCGCCAGCAGCTTGCTGGGGGGGGGCGAAGAGACCCAGTACTTC	CASSLLGGGEETQYF	TRBV5-1	TRBJ2-5	NA	NA
TGTGCCAGCAGAGGACAGAGGAACACTGAAGCTTTCTTT	CASRGQRNTEAFF	TRBV7-9	TRBJ1-1	NA	NA
TGTGCCAGCAGCTTATCCTGGGGGCCCACAAATACGCAGTATTTT	CASSLSWGPTNTQYF	TRBV7-9	TRBJ2-3	NA	once
TGTGCCAGCGGGGACCGGGGCTATGGCTACACCTTC	CASGDRGYGYTF	TRBV28	TRBJ1-2	NA	NA
TGTGCCAGCAGCGCCGGGACTAGCGGGGGGGGGACCCAGTACTTC	CASSAGTSGGGTQYF	TRBV5-4	TRBJ2-5	TRBD2	NA
TGTGCCAGCAGCCAAGCCGTTAGGACTGCGGGGTATTCCTACGAGCAGTACTTC	CASSQAVRTAGYSYEQYF	TRBV5-4	TRBJ2-7	NA	NA
TGTGCCAGCAGCTCCCGATCCTTCCGGGACAGGGGAGCCTACAATGAGCAGTTCTTC	CASSSRSFRDRGAYNEQFF	TRBV7-9	TRBJ2-1	TRBD1	NA
TGCGCCAGCAGCCGCCCGGACAGTCGGGATCAGCCCCAGCATTTT	CASSRPDSRDQPQHF	TRBV4-1	TRBJ1-5	NA	NA
TGTGCCACCAGCAGAGGCCATCCCCCACCTGAAGCTTTCTTT	CATSRGHPPPEAFF	TRBV15	TRBJ1-1	NA	few
TGTGCCACCAGCGAGGGTTTGTGGGGGCGGTATGGCTACACCTTC	CATSEGLWGRYGYTF	TRBV15	TRBJ1-2	NA	NA
TGTGCCAGCAGTGAAGGATTAGCAGATACGCAGTATTTT	CASSEGLADTQYF	TRBV6-1	TRBJ2-3	NA	NA
TGTGCCAGCAGCCAAGGGACCCGGGACTATGGCTACACCTTC	CASSQGTRDYGYTF	TRBV4-2	TRBJ1-2	NA	NA
TGTGCCAGCTCACCCGGAGTCCGGGTCGTATCTGAAGCTTTCTTT	CASSPGVRVVSEAFF	TRBV18	TRBJ1-1	NA	once
TGTGCCAGTAGTATACCTGGGGGCAATCAGCCCCAGCATTTT	CASSIPGGNQPQHF	TRBV19	TRBJ1-5	NA	NA
TGCGCCAGCAGCGTCCAGGCCCGTGAGGAGCTGTTTTTT	CASSVQAREELFF	TRBV5-1	TRBJ2-2	NA	NA